The entry below gives a single T cell receptor beta chain sequence along with its context. This clone's antigen is unknown. Base quality data are lacking; no much larger clone is found one base away. The CDR3 runs 16 residues from the cysteine to the phenylalanine. Here the CDR3 DNA is all that survives: 48 bases in frame from base 1. V loses 0 bases of germline sequence and J loses 0 bases, and the interval between the two ends is 10 bases. CDR1 SGDLS and CDR2 YYNGEE are derived from the germline V gene. Collaborating institutions collected whole blood in K2EDTA tubes following their own protocols. Collaborator samples were shipped for TCRbeta analysis as frozen whole blood, isolated PBMCs, or DNA extracted from either sample type. TCRbeta CDR3 regions were amplified from genomic DNA using the immunoSEQ Assay, a bias-controlled multiplex PCR. The authors' pipeline ran thus. The number of nucleated cells in each sample was estimated from the amplification of reference gene primers within the assay. Sequence reads were collapsed and filtered to measure the absolute abundance of every unique TCRbeta CDR3 rearrangement. For each sample, productive Simpson clonality was calculated by taking the square root of Simpson's diversity index across productive rearrangements. This is the immuneACCESS table as TCRdb keeps it, with only in-frame sequences that have V and J called. A part of the clones is gone; compared with another copy, unresolved V genes explain less than half, and the rest is unexplained. Clonal size and the V and J genes are those of that table, whereas D and trimming came from the DNA. This sample holds fewer than 120,000 clones; about 72% were observed only once. Jointly, the top ten make up about 8.3% of the sample.

This record belongs to a study of blood T cell repertoires in COVID-19 (dated by TCRdb to about 2020). In the study overall: Collaborator samples came from the United States, Italy and Spain and covered acute and convalescent phases of COVID-19. The material from the prospective study consisted of cDNA or gDNA derived from T cells, B-cell-depleted T cells, or PBMCs. Deeply sampled blood TCRbeta repertoires from subjects exposed to, actively infected with, or recovered from COVID-19 were included in the dataset. A freely available public database, intended as a resource for researchers studying the immune response to SARS-CoV-2, is where the repertoires were released. Samples came from the ongoing ImmuneRACE study (first 160 participants) plus 1,254 subjects from 6 global collaborators. The sample metadata nearly always contained a de-identified subject ID, COVID-19 status, age in years and sex. Where HLA class I and class II types were available, the types were taken from metadata supplied by the sample provider, not from assay-based typing.

The research as a whole found: The quantity of clinical and demographic metadata differed by source and by participant and was supplied without curation.

In this chain, TRBV9 is recombined with TRBJ1-3; the D gene identity is not certain. Sequenced: peripheral blood. The clonotype was recovered from a woman in her fifties or sixties with acute or convalescent COVID-19. At the DNA level, the sequence is TGTGCCAGCAGCGTAGCTTCCCAGTTCTCTGGAAACACCATATATTTT. Protein translation: CASSVASQFSGNTIYF. When the CDR3 is completed using the reference TRBV9 and TRBJ1-3 genes on either side, the full variable domain is DSGVTQTPKHLITATGQRVTLRCSPRSGDLSVYWYQQSLDQGLQFLIQYYNGEERAKGNILERFSAQQFPDLHSELNLSSLELGDSALYFCASSVASQFSGNTIYFGEGSWLTVV.